The 11 T cell receptor beta chains presented below share a single source sample, sequenced in a study of control samples from healthy donors and cancer patients. Assay: immunoSEQ multiplex PCR; the TCRdb copy retains only in-frame clones and omits some. The table lists some 140,000 clones, over 85% of them singletons, with about 11% in the top ten. Sequenced sample: blood. The receptor source for this set is a man aged 25-45 years in good health.

Notes on this clone: The sample has other DNA sequences that encode this CDR3 too. The chain combines TRBV9 with TRBJ2-7, with 10 bases identical to TRBD2. CDR1 is SGDLS and CDR2 is YYNGEE in the germline V gene. Trimming removed 0 bases from V and 3 bases from J; junction bases left unmatched: 3. The CDR3 length is 15 residues. The CDR3 loop is CASSVGLAGFYEQYF. In DNA, the CDR3 is TGTGCCAGCAGCGTAGGACTAGCGGGCTTCTACGAGCAGTACTTC.

The chain couples TRBV6-1 to TRBJ1-1, with a weak D call TRBD1 (6 bases). CDR1 MNHNS and CDR2 SASEGT come from the germline V gene. V was cut by 6 bases and J by 1 base, with 9 bases left in between. The CDR3 runs 13 residues. CDR3 region: CASREGGNTEAFF. Here the CDR3 DNA reads TGTGCCAGCAGAGAGGGGGGGAACACTGAAGCTTTCTTT.

The chain carries TRBV19 and TRBJ2-3; D gene uncertain. Trimming stripped 5 bases from V and 0 bases from J, with 15 bases between. This CDR3 is built from 16 residues. The germline gives CDR1 LNHDA, CDR2 SQIVND (reference sequence). CDR3 in amino acids: CASSSQERDSTDTQYF. In DNA form, the CDR3 reads TGTGCCAGTAGTTCTCAGGAGAGAGATAGCACAGATACGCAGTATTTT.

The genes are TRBV30 and TRBJ1-1, with unresolved D. Trimming took 0 bases from V and 2 from J, leaving 7 bases between them. Germline CDR1 is GTSNPN and CDR2 is SVGIG (reference sequence). The CDR3 has 13 residues. Here the CDR3 reads CAWSVQSNTEAFF. CDR3 sequence (DNA): TGTGCCTGGAGTGTACAGAGTAACACTGAAGCTTTCTTT.

The chain employs TRBV30 and TRBJ1-5; D is ambiguous. The germline V gene has CDR1 GTSNPN and CDR2 SVGIG (reference sequence). V lost 4 bases and J 1 base, leaving 14 bases between the germline ends. The CDR3 is 15 amino acids. The CDR3 reads CAWTRAGVSNQPQHF. In DNA, the CDR3 is TGTGCCTGGACACGCGCTGGGGTAAGCAATCAGCCCCAGCATTTT.

This chain uses TRBV30 with TRBJ1-2, with a weak D call TRBD1 (5 bases). V was trimmed by 1 base and J by 2 bases, leaving 11 bases between them. Germline V gene data show CDR1 as GTSNPN and CDR2 as SVGIG (reference sequence). This CDR3 has 14 amino acids. The chain's CDR3 is CAWSGGGGNYGYTF. CDR3 sequence (DNA): TGTGCCTGGAGTGGGGGCGGGGGAAACTATGGCTACACCTTC.

V is TRBV3-1 (or the pseudogene TRBV3-2) and J is TRBJ2-7, with TRBD1 identical over 9 bases. The CDR3 extends over 14 amino acids. The germline CDR1 and CDR2 sequences are LGHDT and YNNKEL (reference sequence). Trimming removed 5 bases from V and 5 bases from J; junction bases left unmatched: 7. CDR3 nucleotide sequence: TGTGCCAGCAGCACCCGGACAGGGGTGAACGAGCAGTACTTC. Translation gives CASSTRTGVNEQYF.

The chain links TRBV27 to TRBJ2-7; 7 nucleotides match TRBD1. V lost 3 bases to trimming and J lost 6 bases; unmatched junction nucleotides: 5. Germline CDR1 and CDR2: MNHEY and SMNVEV (reference sequence). CDR3 length equals 13 residues. The CDR3 reads CASSFDRVGEQYF. CDR3 nucleotide sequence: TGTGCCAGCAGTTTTGACAGGGTCGGCGAGCAGTACTTC.

This sequence joins TRBV28 and TRBJ1-4; 7 bases fit TRBD1. This CDR3 region has 14 residues. The V and J ends lost 6 bases and 8 bases, in that order; junction bases with no gene match: 9. Germline V CDR1 and CDR2: MDHEN, SYDVKM. CDR3 protein: CASSKGQSGEKLFF. DNA of the CDR3: TGTGCCAGCAGCAAGGGACAGAGTGGGGAAAAACTGTTTTTT.

This clone was counted a few times. V and J are TRBV11-2 and TRBJ2-7, with unresolved D. Germline assignment: CDR1 SGHAT and CDR2 FQNNGV. This CDR3 has 11 residues. V was trimmed by 1 base and J by 3 bases, leaving 1 base between them. In DNA, the CDR3 is TGTGCCAGCAGCTTAGTCTACGAGCAGTACTTC. Protein product: CASSLVYEQYF.

V and J are TRBV29-1 and TRBJ1-3; D possibly corresponds to TRBD1 (5 bases). The CDR3 sequence is 13 residues long. Germline CDR1 SQVTM, CDR2 ANQGSEA. V dropped 3 bases and J dropped 8 bases, with 14 bases sitting between them. CDR3 amino acids: CSVEVGGTDTIYF. CDR3 coding DNA: TGCAGCGTTGAGGTGGGGGGGACGGACACCATATATTTT.